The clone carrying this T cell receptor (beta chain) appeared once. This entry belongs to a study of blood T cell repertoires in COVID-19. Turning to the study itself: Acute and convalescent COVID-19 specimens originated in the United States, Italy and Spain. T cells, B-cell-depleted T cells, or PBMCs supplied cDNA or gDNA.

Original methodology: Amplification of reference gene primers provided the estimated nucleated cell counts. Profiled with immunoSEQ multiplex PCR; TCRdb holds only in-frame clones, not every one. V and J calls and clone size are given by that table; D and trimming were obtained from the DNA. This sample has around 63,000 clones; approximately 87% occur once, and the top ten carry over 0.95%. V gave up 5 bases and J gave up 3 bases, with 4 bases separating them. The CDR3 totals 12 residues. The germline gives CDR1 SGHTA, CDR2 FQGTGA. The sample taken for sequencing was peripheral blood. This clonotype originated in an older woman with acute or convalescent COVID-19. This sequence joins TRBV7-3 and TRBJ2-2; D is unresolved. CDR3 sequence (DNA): TGTGCCAGCAGCCGGGACACCGGGGAGCTGTTTTTT. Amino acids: CASSRDTGELFF.